One sample yielded the 30 T cell receptor beta chains listed below, sequenced in a study of CD8 T cells in Susac syndrome. An amount of RNA that ranged from about 0.45 to 1 ug was reverse transcribed with random hexamers. TCRdb re-derived calls from the immunoSEQ multiplex PCR reads in MiXCR, one entry per CDR3 protein. The data hold approximately 270,000 distinct CDR3 sequences, with just over 90% observed a single time. Sequenced: CD4+ T cells from PBMCs. Receptors were obtained from a human donor with multiple sclerosis.

This clonotype was observed a handful of times. The chain carries TRBV18 and TRBJ2-5; tentative D call: TRBD1 (6 bases). V dropped 3 bases and J dropped 0 bases, with 8 bases sitting between them. Per germline, CDR1 KGHSH and CDR2 LQKENI. The CDR3 loop spans 14 amino acids. Here the CDR3 DNA reads TGTGCCAGCTCACCGGGGACACACCAAGAGACCCAGTACTTC. This encodes CASSPGTHQETQYF.

V is TRBV25-1 and J is TRBJ1-4, with D possibly being TRBD1 (6 bases). V was shortened by 4 bases and J by 7 bases, with 19 bases between the two germline ends. Germline lookup yields CDR1 MGHDK and CDR2 SYGVNS. The CDR3 is 16 residues long. The CDR3 nucleotides read TGTGCCAGCAGTGCTACGGGACACCTTGCAATTGAAAAACTGTTTTTT. Its translation is CASSATGHLAIEKLFF.

This clonotype was seen a single time. The rearrangement joins TRBV12-3 or TRBV12-4 to TRBJ1-2; TRBD1 agrees at 8 bases. The V gene end was trimmed by 6 bases and the J gene end by 2 bases; junction bases not matched to a gene: 2. The CDR3 totals 13 residues. Here the CDR3 reads CASRTGGNYGYTF. The CDR3 DNA reads as TGTGCCAGCAGAACAGGGGGAAACTATGGCTACACCTTC.

This chain connects TRBV10-3 to TRBJ2-2, with 7 positions matching TRBD1. The CDR3 is 13 amino acids. Unmatched junction bases numbered 5, after V lost 9 bases and J lost 4 bases. In germline, CDR1 is ENHRY, CDR2 SYGVKD. CDR3: CAMQTGITGELFF. CDR3 in DNA: TGTGCCATGCAGACAGGGATCACCGGGGAGCTGTTTTTT.

This chain connects TRBV10-3 to TRBJ2-5; 7 bases map to TRBD2. With 6 bases clipped from V and 4 bases from J, the junction kept 5 bases outside the gene matches. Germline loops: CDR1 ENHRY, CDR2 SYGVKD. This CDR3 contains 13 residues. The CDR3 spells CAIRGRDRETQYF. The CDR3 coding sequence is TGTGCCATCAGAGGGAGGGATAGAGAGACCCAGTACTTC.

The chain combines TRBV7-8 with TRBJ2-5, with D perhaps assigned TRBD1 or TRBD2 (5 bases each). Germline V gives CDR1 SGHVS, CDR2 FQNEAQ. The CDR3 has 14 amino acids. Between the trimmed V and J ends, which lost 4 bases and 1 base, there was a span of 10 bases. CDR3 DNA sequence: TGTGCCAGCAGCTCGAGGGGCCGCCAAGAGACCCAGTACTTC. It encodes CASSSRGRQETQYF.

The rearrangement joins TRBV12-3 or TRBV12-4 to TRBJ1-2; D not certain. V was pared by 5 bases and J by 8 bases, with 18 bases between. There are 14 residues in the CDR3. Here the CDR3 reads CASSPWAEGLGYTF. CDR3 bases: TGTGCCAGCAGTCCCTGGGCGGAGGGCCTGGGCTACACCTTC.

This chain uses TRBV18 with TRBJ2-3; 9 nucleotides align to TRBD1. The germline V gene encodes CDR1 KGHSH and CDR2 LQKENI. V lost 2 bases to trimming and J lost 4 bases; unmatched junction nucleotides: 4. CDR3 length equals 15 residues. The DNA of the CDR3 is TGTGCCAGCTCACCATCACGGACAGGGGCAGATACGCAGTATTTT. This sequence encodes CASSPSRTGADTQYF.

This clonotype showed up just a few times. The rearrangement uses TRBV7-9 and TRBJ1-1; 7 bases are shared with TRBD1. Germline V gene data show CDR1 as SEHNR and CDR2 as FQNEAQ (reference sequence). The CDR3 loop spans 13 amino acids. After removal of 8 bases from V and 0 bases from J, the junction contained 3 bases not matched to a gene. CDR3 loop: CASLQGVNTEAFF. The DNA of the CDR3 is TGTGCCAGCCTTCAGGGGGTGAACACTGAAGCTTTCTTT.

The genes are TRBV14 and TRBJ2-1; 8 bases align to TRBD1. Germline V gene sequence: CDR1 SGHDN, CDR2 FVKESK. The V segment lost 5 bases and the J segment 14 bases; nucleotides outside the gene matches: 8. The CDR3 runs to 12 residues. The CDR3 DNA sequence: TGTGCCAGCAGCTCCAGACAGGGGAGCGAGTTCTTC. Residues: CASSSRQGSEFF.

The CDR3 loop is CASSSSGGARETQYF. In nucleotides, the CDR3 is TGTGCCAGCAGTTCCTCCGGGGGGGCCAGAGAGACCCAGTACTTC. The rearrangement joins TRBV12-3 or TRBV12-4 to TRBJ2-5; 8 nucleotides align to TRBD2. The CDR3 loop spans 15 amino acids. V trimming: 4 bases; J trimming: 4 bases; junction bases outside the gene matches: 8.

The gene calls are TRBV19 and TRBJ1-5; TRBD1 might be the D (5 bases). V was trimmed by 5 bases and J by 3 bases, leaving 20 bases between them. The germline V gene has CDR1 LNHDA and CDR2 SQIVND (reference sequence). CDR3 length equals 17 residues. The CDR3 bases are TGTGCCAGTAGTGGTCGGGACTCCAGTGCCCACAATCAGCCCCAGCATTTT. Protein: CASSGRDSSAHNQPQHF.

The chain couples TRBV12-3 or TRBV12-4 to TRBJ1-1, with D unclear. V lost 7 bases to trimming and J lost 8 bases, with 14 bases between them. The CDR3 contains 12 residues. The CDR3 DNA reads TGTGCCAGCAACATGGTGGGAGACGAAGCTTTCTTT. Amino acids: CASNMVGDEAFF.

The J gene is TRBJ2-5, the V gene TRBV5-1; D gene uncertain. The CDR3 is 13 amino acids. V lost 2 bases, J lost 5 bases, and 10 bases lay in between. Germline CDR1 reads SGHRS; CDR2 reads YFSETQ. In DNA form, the CDR3 reads TGCGCCAGCAGCTTCTCAGCCGCCGAGACCCAGTACTTC. Translated, it gives CASSFSAAETQYF.

The chain combines TRBV6-5 with TRBJ2-2, with TRBD1 matching 9 bases. The CDR3 is 14 residues long. With 6 bases clipped from V and 6 bases from J, the junction kept 5 bases outside the gene matches. Per germline, CDR1 MNHEY and CDR2 SVGAGI. CDR3 protein: CASRRRTGAGELFF. DNA of the CDR3: TGTGCCAGCAGACGTCGGACAGGGGCCGGGGAGCTGTTTTTT.

The genes are TRBV19 and TRBJ1-2; D is possibly TRBD1 (6 bases). Germline lookup yields CDR1 LNHDA and CDR2 SQIVND (reference sequence). The CDR3 runs to 12 residues. Trimming removed 6 bases at V and 7 bases at J, with 12 bases between. As DNA, the CDR3 is TGTGCCAGTAGCACAGGGATCGCTGGCTACACCTTC. Its protein product is CASSTGIAGYTF.

This clonotype occurred once. This chain links TRBV28 with TRBJ1-6; D is unresolved. CDR3 length: 14 residues. Deletions cut 3 bases from V and 7 bases from J, with 10 bases between. Germline CDR1 is MDHEN and CDR2 is SYDVKM. The CDR3 spells CASSLETLNSPLHF. The CDR3 DNA reads TGTGCCAGCAGTTTGGAGACGCTGAATTCACCCCTCCACTTT.

The chain has TRBV7-8 and TRBJ1-5; no reliable D call. The V end lost 1 base, the J end lost 7 bases, and 11 bases lay between the germline ends. This CDR3 contains 14 residues. Germline CDR1 SGHVS, CDR2 FQNEAQ. This chain's CDR3 is CASSLVTSSQPQHF. CDR3 DNA sequence: TGTGCCAGCAGCTTAGTGACTTCTTCCCAGCCCCAGCATTTT.

The chain links TRBV15 to TRBJ2-1; D possibly corresponds to TRBD1 (6 bases). The CDR3 loop spans 16 amino acids. The V gene lost 0 bases and the J gene lost 10 bases, with 19 bases spanning the gap. Germline V gene sequence: CDR1 LNHNV, CDR2 YYDKDF (reference sequence). The CDR3 DNA is TGTGCCACCAGCAGAGATCTTGGGGGCCGGGTGGGCGAGCAGTTCTTC. This encodes CATSRDLGGRVGEQFF.

This rearrangement joins TRBV6-1 to TRBJ2-1; TRBD2 matches 8 bases. This CDR3 is built from 12 residues. Trimming cost V 3 bases and J 15 bases; bases outside gene matches: 7. Germline-derived CDR1 and CDR2 are MNHNS and SASEGT. The CDR3 sequence: CASSDLAGESFF. CDR3 DNA sequence: TGTGCCAGCAGTGACCTAGCGGGCGAGTCGTTCTTC.

The chain is built from TRBV6-1 and TRBJ1-1; D uncertain. Deletions cut 1 base from V and 3 bases from J, with 15 bases between. The CDR3 consists of 16 residues. The germline V gene encodes CDR1 MNHNS and CDR2 SASEGT. The CDR3 protein is CASSEGTLLLDTEAFF. CDR3 nucleotides: TGTGCCAGCAGTGAAGGGACCCTATTGCTGGACACTGAAGCTTTCTTT.

The chain has TRBV24-1 and TRBJ2-1, with TRBD2 as a possible D gene (6 bases). Trimming stripped 5 bases from V and 1 base from J, with 20 bases between. The length of the CDR3 is 18 residues. Germline V CDR1 and CDR2: KGHDR, SFDVKD. The chain's CDR3 is CATSARIGGYGSYNEQFF. The CDR3 bases are TGTGCCACCAGTGCACGGATCGGGGGATACGGTTCCTACAATGAGCAGTTCTTC.

This chain's CDR3 is CASSLEYELFF. The CDR3 DNA reads TGTGCCAGCAGCTTAGAGTATGAGCTGTTTTTT. The chain joins TRBV7-9 to TRBJ2-2, with no clear D. Germline CDR1 reads SEHNR; CDR2 reads FQNEAQ (reference sequence). Trimming pared 1 base from V and 11 bases from J, leaving 5 bases between. This CDR3 has 11 residues.

This clonotype was picked up one time. The V and J genes are TRBV6-6 and TRBJ1-4; maybe TRBD1 (6 bases). V was shortened by 5 bases and J by 2 bases, with 12 bases between the two germline ends. The V gene's germline CDR1 is MNHNY and CDR2 SVGAGI (reference sequence). The CDR3 is made up of 15 amino acids. The CDR3 loop reads CASSGQRSTNEKLFF. The CDR3 nucleotides are TGTGCCAGCAGTGGACAGAGGTCGACTAATGAAAAACTGTTTTTT.

The chain links TRBV29-1 to TRBJ1-5; tentative D call: TRBD1 (5 bases). The CDR3 is 13 residues long. Trimming took off 4 bases at V and 5 bases at J, with 12 bases between the two ends. Per germline, CDR1 SQVTM and CDR2 ANQGSEA. CDR3 bases: TGCAGCGTTGCCAGAGAAGGGGATCAGCCCCAGCATTTT. Translation: CSVAREGDQPQHF.

This chain joins TRBV19 and TRBJ2-1, with TRBD2 as a possible D gene (5 bases). The germline CDR1 and CDR2 sequences are LNHDA and SQIVND (reference sequence). Trimming took 3 bases from V and 5 from J, leaving 14 bases between them. The CDR3 length is 15 residues. The CDR3 loop reads CASSIILALNNEQFF. Written as DNA, the CDR3 is TGTGCCAGTAGTATCATCCTAGCTTTGAACAATGAGCAGTTCTTC.

The chain is built from TRBV6-6 and TRBJ1-1; TRBD1 is a possible D gene (5 bases). V lost 10 bases and J 3 bases, leaving 15 bases between the germline ends. Germline loops: CDR1 MNHNY, CDR2 SVGAGI (reference sequence). The CDR3 contains 13 residues. The CDR3 reads CATGIGGDTEAFF. CDR3 DNA sequence: TGTGCCACCGGGATCGGGGGGGACACTGAAGCTTTCTTT.

The rearrangement links TRBV7-3 to TRBJ2-1; 7 bases align to TRBD1. V lost 5 bases to trimming and J lost 2 bases; unmatched junction nucleotides: 6. Germline V gene data show CDR1 as SGHTA and CDR2 as FQGTGA. The CDR3 is 15 amino acids. CDR3 region: CASSKTGSPYNEQFF. The CDR3 nucleotides are TGTGCCAGCAGCAAGACAGGGAGTCCCTACAATGAGCAGTTCTTC.

The V call is TRBV24-1, the J call TRBJ2-2; D is undetermined. V lost 3 bases and J 8 bases, leaving 12 bases between the germline ends. Germline-derived CDR1 and CDR2 are KGHDR and SFDVKD. This CDR3 region has 14 residues. CDR3 in amino acids: CATSDPGPLGELFF. The CDR3 DNA reads as TGTGCCACCAGTGATCCGGGCCCCTTGGGGGAGCTGTTTTTT.

V is TRBV4-2 and J is TRBJ1-1; 7 bases align to TRBD1. The CDR3 loop spans 14 amino acids. CDR1 is LGHNA, CDR2 YNFKEQ, per germline. The J segment lost 1 base and the V segment lost 4 bases, leaving 3 bases of the junction unmatched. The CDR3 is CASSLTGTNTEAFF. CDR3 nucleotide sequence: TGTGCCAGCAGCCTGACAGGGACGAACACTGAAGCTTTCTTT.